The entry below describes one T cell receptor (beta chain). Its antigen remains unidentified. The authors divided CD4+ cells into CD45RA+ naive and CD45RA-negative memory subsets. TCRdb keeps only in-frame clones here, not all; method: immunoSEQ multiplex PCR. The sample lists over a million clones; 98% were seen once. This CDR3 contains 17 residues. V was clipped by 1 base and J by 2 bases; unmatched bases: 5. Germline lookup yields CDR1 SGHVS and CDR2 FQNEAQ. This specimen belongs to a study of shared clonotypes between healthy human individuals. Study in general: Two female and a few male donors aged 18 to 49 were enrolled. Study-wide findings and caveats: Non-shared clonotypes were found to have lower generation probabilities than the clonotypes that were shared by all four of the sorted-subset donors.

Sequenced input: naive CD4+ T cells sorted from blood. Subset in this sample: CD45RA+ positively selected. This chain joins TRBV7-8 and TRBJ2-1, with TRBD2 matching over 10 bases. The origin of this receptor is a man younger than 45 in good health. The CDR3 DNA sequence: TGTGCCAGCAGCTTAGACTCCGGGACTAGCGCCTACAATGAGCAGTTCTTC. Its protein product is CASSLDSGTSAYNEQFF.